This TCR beta chain was identified in a study of read filtering for tumor transcriptome and immune sequencing. Across the whole study: The cohort had over 16 men and some 13 women aged about 45 to 90, mean roughly 66 years. Findings of the study overall: This fraction held mixed bone marrow immune cells after CD138-negative sorting. Correlation between methods rose after single-read clonotypes were removed. Compared with RNA-seq, IR-seq gave much higher clonotype depth and reliability.

This library used about 400 ng RNA and molecular barcoded adaptors spanning alpha/delta and beta/gamma chains. TCRdb re-analysed the reads in MiXCR, keeping a single row per CDR3 protein. Here the sample spans roughly 67,000 distinct CDR3 sequences, roughly 20% being singletons. Many counts were recorded for this clonotype. Its antigen is not known. Mismatch with germline at one junction end may stem from a read error. CDR3 size: 13 residues. Per germline, CDR1 DFQATT and CDR2 SNEGSKA (reference sequence). The sample taken for sequencing was a population of CD138-negative cells sorted from bone marrow. The chain has TRBV20-1 and TRBJ2-1; the D gene is possibly TRBD1 (6 bases). This TCR came from a donor aged 40 or over with multiple myeloma. The CDR3, as DNA: TGCGGTGCTCCCGGACAGATCTACAATGAGCAGTTCTTC. It specifies CGAPGQIYNEQFF.